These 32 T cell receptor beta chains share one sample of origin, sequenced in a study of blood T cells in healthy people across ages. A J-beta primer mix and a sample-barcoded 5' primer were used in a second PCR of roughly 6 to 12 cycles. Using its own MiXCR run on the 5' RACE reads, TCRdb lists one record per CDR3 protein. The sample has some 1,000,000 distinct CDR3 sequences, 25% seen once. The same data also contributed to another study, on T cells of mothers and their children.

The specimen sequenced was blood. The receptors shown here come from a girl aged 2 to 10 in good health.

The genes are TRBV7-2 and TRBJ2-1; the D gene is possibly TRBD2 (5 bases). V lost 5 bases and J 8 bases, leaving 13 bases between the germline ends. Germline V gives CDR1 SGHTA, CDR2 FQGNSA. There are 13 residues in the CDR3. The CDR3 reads CASSRSGFDEQFF. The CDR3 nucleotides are TGTGCCAGCAGCCGGTCGGGATTCGATGAGCAGTTCTTC. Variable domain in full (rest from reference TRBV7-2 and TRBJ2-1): GAGVSQSPSNKVTEKGKDVELRCDPISGHTALYWYRQSLGQGLEFLIYFQGNSAPDKSGLPSDRFSAERTGGSVSTLTIQRTQQEDSAVYLCASSRSGFDEQFFGPGTRLTVL.

CDR3 DNA sequence: TGCAGTGCTAGAGATGGAGGCGGACCCACAGATACGCAGTATTTT. Translated, it gives CSARDGGGPTDTQYF. This sequence joins TRBV20-1 and TRBJ2-3; the D gene is possibly TRBD2 (5 bases). The V gene's germline CDR1 is DFQATT and CDR2 SNEGSKA (reference sequence). The CDR3 totals 15 residues. With 0 bases removed from V and 2 bases from J, the gap between germline ends came to 12 bases.

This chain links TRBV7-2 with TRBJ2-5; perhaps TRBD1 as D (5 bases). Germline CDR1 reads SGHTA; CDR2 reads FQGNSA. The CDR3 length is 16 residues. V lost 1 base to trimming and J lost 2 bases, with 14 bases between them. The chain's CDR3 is CASSLGGLFGQETQYF. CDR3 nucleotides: TGTGCCAGCAGCTTAGGGGGCTTGTTTGGACAAGAGACCCAGTACTTC.

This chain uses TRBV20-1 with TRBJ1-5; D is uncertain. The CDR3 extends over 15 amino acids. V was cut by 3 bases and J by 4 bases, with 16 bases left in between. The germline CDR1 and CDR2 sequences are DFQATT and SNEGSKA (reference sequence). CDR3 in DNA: TGCAGTGCTAGTATGCGGCAGGAACTTAATCAGCCCCAGCATTTT. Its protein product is CSASMRQELNQPQHF.

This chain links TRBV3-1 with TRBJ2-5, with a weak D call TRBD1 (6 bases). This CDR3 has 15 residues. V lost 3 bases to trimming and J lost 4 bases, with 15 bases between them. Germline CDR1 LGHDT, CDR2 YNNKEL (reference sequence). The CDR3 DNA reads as TGTGCCAGCAGCCAGGATACAGGGATGGGAGAGACCCAGTACTTC. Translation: CASSQDTGMGETQYF.

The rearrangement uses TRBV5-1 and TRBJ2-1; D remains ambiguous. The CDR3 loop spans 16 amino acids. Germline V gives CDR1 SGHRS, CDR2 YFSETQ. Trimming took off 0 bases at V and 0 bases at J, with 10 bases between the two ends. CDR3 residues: CASSLGSVTSYNEQFF. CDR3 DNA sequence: TGCGCCAGCAGCTTGGGGTCAGTTACCTCCTACAATGAGCAGTTCTTC.

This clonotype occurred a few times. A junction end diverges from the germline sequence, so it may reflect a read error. CDR3 DNA: TGCACAAGTGGGGACTCCTACAATGAGCAGTTCTTC. Residues: CTSGDSYNEQFF. The chain combines TRBV28 with TRBJ2-1, with D hard to call. Germline CDR1 reads MDHEN; CDR2 reads SYDVKM. This CDR3 region has 12 residues.

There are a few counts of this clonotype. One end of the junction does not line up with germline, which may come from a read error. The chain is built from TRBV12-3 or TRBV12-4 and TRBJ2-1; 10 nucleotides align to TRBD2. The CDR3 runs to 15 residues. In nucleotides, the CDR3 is TGCGCCAGCAGTTCGGGACTAGCGTCGGTTAATGAGCAGTTCTTC. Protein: CASSSGLASVNEQFF.

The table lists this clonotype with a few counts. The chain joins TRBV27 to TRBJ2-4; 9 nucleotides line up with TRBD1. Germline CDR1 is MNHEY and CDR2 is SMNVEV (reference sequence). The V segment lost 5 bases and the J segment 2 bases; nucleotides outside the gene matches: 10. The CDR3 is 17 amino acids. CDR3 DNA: TGTGCCAGCAGTCCAAACAGGGGGCCCTGGACCAAAAACATTCAGTACTTC. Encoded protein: CASSPNRGPWTKNIQYF.

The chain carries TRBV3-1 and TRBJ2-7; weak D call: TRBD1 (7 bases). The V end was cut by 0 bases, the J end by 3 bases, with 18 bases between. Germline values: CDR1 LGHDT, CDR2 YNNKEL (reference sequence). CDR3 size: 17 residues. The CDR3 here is CASSQDAAGQLHYEQYF. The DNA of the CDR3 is TGTGCCAGCAGCCAAGATGCGGCGGGACAGCTACACTACGAGCAGTACTTC.

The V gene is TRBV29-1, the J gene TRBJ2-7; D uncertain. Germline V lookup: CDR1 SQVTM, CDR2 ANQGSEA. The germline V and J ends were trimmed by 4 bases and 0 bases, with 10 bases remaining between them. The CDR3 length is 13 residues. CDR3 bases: TGCAGCGTTGGGGCACAGAACTCCTACGAGCAGTACTTC. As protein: CSVGAQNSYEQYF.

The CDR3 DNA sequence: TGTGCCACCGGCACAGGTGCCGGGGAGCTGTTTTTT. Its translation: CATGTGAGELFF. J is TRBJ2-2 and V is TRBV24-1; D is possibly TRBD1 (5 bases). The germline V gene encodes CDR1 KGHDR and CDR2 SFDVKD. CDR3 size: 12 residues. V lost 9 bases and J 6 bases, leaving 10 bases between the germline ends.

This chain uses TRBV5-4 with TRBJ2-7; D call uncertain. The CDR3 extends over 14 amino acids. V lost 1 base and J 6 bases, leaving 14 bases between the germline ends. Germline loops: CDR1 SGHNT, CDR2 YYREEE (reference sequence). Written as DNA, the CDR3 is TGTGCCAGCAGCTTGAGAAAGACATCTAGCGAGCAGTACTTC. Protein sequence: CASSLRKTSSEQYF.

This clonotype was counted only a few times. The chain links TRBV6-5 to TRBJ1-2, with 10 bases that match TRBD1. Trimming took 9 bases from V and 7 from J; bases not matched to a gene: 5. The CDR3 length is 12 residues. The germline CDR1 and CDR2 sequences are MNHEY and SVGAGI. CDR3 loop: CASTRDRGGYTF. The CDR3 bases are TGTGCCAGTACCCGGGACAGGGGTGGCTACACCTTC.

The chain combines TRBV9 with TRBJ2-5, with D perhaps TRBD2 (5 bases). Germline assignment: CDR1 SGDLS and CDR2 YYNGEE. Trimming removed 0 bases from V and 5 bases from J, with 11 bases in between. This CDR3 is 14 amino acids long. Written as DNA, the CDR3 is TGTGCCAGCAGCGTAGTGAGCGGAGAGGAGACCCAGTACTTC. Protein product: CASSVVSGEETQYF.

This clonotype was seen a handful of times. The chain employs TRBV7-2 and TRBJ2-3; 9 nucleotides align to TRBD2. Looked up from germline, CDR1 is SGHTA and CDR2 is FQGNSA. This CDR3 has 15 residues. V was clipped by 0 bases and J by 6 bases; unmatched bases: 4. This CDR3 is CASSLASAGGDTQYF. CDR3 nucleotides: TGTGCCAGCAGCTTAGCGTCTGCGGGGGGGGATACGCAGTATTTT.

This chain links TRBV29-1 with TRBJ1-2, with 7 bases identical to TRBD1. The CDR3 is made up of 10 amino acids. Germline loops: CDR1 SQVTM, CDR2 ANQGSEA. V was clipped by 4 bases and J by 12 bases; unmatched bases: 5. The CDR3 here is CSVAQGENTF. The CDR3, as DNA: TGCAGCGTTGCTCAGGGGGAGAACACCTTC.

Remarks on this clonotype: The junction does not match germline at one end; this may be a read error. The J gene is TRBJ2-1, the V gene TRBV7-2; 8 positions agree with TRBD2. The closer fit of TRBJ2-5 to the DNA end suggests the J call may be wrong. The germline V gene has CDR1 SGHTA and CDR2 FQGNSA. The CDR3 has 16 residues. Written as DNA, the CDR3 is TGTGCCAGCAGCTTAGCCGGAAGCGGGGGTCAAGGGACCCAGTACTTC. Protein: CASSLAGSGGQGTQYF.

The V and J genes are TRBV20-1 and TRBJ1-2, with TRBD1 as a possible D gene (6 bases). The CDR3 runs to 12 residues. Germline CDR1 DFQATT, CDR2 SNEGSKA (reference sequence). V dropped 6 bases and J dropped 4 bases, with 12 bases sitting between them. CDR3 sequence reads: CSATEGGYGYTF. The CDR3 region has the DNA TGCAGTGCCACCGAAGGGGGCTATGGCTACACCTTC.

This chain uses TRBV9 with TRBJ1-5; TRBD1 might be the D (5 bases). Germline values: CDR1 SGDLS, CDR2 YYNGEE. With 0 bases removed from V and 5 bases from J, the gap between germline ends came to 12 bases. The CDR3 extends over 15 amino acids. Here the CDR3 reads CASSVEGAEHQPQHF. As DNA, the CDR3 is TGTGCCAGCAGCGTAGAAGGGGCAGAGCATCAGCCCCAGCATTTT. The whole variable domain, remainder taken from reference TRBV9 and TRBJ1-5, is DSGVTQTPKHLITATGQRVTLRCSPRSGDLSVYWYQQSLDQGLQFLIQYYNGEERAKGNILERFSAQQFPDLHSELNLSSLELGDSALYFCASSVEGAEHQPQHFGDGTRLSIL.

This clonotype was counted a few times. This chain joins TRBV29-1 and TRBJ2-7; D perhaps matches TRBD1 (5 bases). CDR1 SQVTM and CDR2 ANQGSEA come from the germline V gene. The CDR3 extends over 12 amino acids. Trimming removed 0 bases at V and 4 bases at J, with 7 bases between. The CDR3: CSVEDQGYEQYF. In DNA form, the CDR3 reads TGCAGCGTTGAAGATCAGGGTTACGAGCAGTACTTC.

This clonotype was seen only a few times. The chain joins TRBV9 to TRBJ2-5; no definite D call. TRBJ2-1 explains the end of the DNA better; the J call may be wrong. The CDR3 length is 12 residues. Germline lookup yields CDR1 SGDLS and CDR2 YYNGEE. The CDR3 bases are TGTGCCAGCAGCGGAACGCTCAATGAGCAGTTCTTC. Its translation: CASSGTLNEQFF.

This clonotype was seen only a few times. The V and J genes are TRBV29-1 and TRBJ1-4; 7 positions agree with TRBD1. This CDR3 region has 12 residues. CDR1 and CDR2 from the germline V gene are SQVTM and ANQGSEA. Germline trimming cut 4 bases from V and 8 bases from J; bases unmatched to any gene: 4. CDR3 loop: CSVVDREEKLFF. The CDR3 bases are TGCAGCGTTGTAGACAGGGAGGAAAAACTGTTTTTT.

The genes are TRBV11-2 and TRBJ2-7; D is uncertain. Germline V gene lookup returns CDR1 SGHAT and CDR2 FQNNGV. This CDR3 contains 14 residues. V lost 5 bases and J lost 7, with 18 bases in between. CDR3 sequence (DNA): TGTGCCAGCAGCCCAAATCCCCGGACCGGGGAGCAGTACTTC. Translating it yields CASSPNPRTGEQYF.

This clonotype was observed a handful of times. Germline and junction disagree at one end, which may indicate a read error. The CDR3 loop reads CASSLGVTGAYF. The CDR3, as DNA: TGTGCCAGCAGCTTGGGTGTTACAGGGGCGTACTTC. The rearrangement joins TRBV5-6 to TRBJ2-1, with 7 bases fitting TRBD1. This CDR3 is 12 amino acids long. Germline assignment: CDR1 SGHDT and CDR2 YYEEEE.

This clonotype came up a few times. In DNA, the CDR3 is TGTGCCACCAGGAGGGGTGGTAGCGGGACCAACGAGCAGTACTTC. Translation: CATRRGGSGTNEQYF. The chain carries TRBV28 and TRBJ2-7, with 8 bases identical to TRBD2. From germline, CDR1 is MDHEN and CDR2 SYDVKM. Trimming took 10 bases from V and 5 from J; bases not matched to a gene: 16. The CDR3 runs 15 residues.

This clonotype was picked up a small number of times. CDR3 in amino acids: CSAALAGLGREQFF. CDR3 coding DNA: TGCAGTGCTGCACTAGCGGGACTAGGGAGGGAGCAGTTCTTC. The chain joins TRBV20-1 to TRBJ2-5; 10 bases are a match to TRBD2. The DNA end is more similar to TRBJ2-1, so the J call may be wrong. Germline CDR1 reads DFQATT; CDR2 reads SNEGSKA (reference sequence). The CDR3 runs to 14 residues.

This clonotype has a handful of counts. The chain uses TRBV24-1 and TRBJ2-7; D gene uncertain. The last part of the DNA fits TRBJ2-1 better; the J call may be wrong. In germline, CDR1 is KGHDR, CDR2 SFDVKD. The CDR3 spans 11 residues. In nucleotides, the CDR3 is TGTGCCACCAGAGATACGTCGGAGCAGTTCTTC. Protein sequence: CATRDTSEQFF.

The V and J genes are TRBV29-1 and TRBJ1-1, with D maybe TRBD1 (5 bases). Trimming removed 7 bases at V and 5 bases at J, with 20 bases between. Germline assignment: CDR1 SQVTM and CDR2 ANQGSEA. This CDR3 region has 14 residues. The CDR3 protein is CSAAGTKSGTEAFF. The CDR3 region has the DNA TGCAGCGCCGCCGGGACGAAAAGCGGGACTGAAGCTTTCTTT.

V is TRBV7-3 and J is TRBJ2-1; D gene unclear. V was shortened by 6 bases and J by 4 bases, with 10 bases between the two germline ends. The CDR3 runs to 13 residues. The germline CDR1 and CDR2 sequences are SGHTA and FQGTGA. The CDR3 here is CASRAAGYNEQFF. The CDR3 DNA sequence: TGTGCCAGCAGGGCGGCAGGATACAATGAGCAGTTCTTC.

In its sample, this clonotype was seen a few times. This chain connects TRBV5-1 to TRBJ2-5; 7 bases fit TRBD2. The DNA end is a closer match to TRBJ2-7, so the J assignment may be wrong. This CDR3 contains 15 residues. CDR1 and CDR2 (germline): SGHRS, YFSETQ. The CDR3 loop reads CASSMSSGMGYEQYF. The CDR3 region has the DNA TGCGCCAGCAGCATGTCAAGCGGGATGGGTTACGAGCAGTACTTC.

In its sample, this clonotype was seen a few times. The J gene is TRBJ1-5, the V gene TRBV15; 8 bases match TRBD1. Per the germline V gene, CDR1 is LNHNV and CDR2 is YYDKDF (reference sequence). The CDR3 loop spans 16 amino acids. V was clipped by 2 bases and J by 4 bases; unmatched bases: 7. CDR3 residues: CATSRNRDRLNQPQHF. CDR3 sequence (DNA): TGTGCCACCAGCAGAAACCGGGACAGGCTTAATCAGCCCCAGCATTTT.